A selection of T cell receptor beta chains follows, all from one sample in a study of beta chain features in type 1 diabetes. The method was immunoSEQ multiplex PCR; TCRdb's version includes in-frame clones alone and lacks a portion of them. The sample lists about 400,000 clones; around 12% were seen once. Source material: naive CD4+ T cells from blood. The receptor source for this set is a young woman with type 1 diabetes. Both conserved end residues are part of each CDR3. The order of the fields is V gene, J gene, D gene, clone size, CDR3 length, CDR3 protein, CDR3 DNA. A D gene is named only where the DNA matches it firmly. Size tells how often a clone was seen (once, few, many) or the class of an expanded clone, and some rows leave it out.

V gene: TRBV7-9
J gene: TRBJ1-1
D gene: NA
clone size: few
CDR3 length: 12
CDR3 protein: CASSPGGTEAFF
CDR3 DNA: TGTGCCAGCAGCCCCGGGGGCACTGAAGCTTTCTTT

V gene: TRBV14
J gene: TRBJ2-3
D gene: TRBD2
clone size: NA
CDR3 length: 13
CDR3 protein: CASSPGGSDTQYF
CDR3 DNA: TGTGCCAGCAGCCCGGGAGGCTCGGATACGCAGTATTTT

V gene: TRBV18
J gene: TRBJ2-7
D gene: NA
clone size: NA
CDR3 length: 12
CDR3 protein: CASSRPGDEQYF
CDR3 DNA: TGTGCCAGCTCCCGTCCAGGGGACGAGCAGTACTTC

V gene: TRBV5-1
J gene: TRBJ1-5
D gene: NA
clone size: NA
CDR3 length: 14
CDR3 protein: CASSRSGLDQPQHF
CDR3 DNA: TGCGCCAGCAGCCGGAGTGGCTTGGATCAGCCCCAGCATTTT

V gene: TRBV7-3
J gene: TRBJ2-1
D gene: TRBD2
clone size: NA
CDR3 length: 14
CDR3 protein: CASSLTSGRVEQFF
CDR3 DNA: TGTGCCAGCAGCTTGACTAGCGGGAGGGTTGAGCAGTTCTTC

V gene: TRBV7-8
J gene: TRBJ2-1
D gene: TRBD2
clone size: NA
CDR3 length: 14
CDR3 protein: CASSGGLATNEQFF
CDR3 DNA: TGTGCCAGCAGCGGGGGACTAGCGACCAATGAGCAGTTCTTC

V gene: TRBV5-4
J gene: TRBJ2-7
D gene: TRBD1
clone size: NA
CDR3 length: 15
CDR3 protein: CASSSGQGRSYEQYF
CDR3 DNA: TGTGCCAGCAGCTCCGGACAGGGAAGGTCCTACGAGCAGTACTTC

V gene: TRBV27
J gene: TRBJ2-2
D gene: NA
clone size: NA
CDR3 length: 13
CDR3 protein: CASSLYGTGELFF
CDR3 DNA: TGTGCCAGCAGTTTGTACGGCACCGGGGAGCTGTTTTTT

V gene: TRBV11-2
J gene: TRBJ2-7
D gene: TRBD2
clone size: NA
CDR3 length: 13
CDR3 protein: CASSLAASGEQYF
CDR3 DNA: TGTGCCAGCAGCTTAGCGGCTAGCGGGGAGCAGTACTTC

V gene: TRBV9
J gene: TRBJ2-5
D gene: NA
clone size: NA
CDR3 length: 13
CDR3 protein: CASSTGSSETQYF
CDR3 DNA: TGTGCCAGCAGCACGGGGTCGTCGGAGACCCAGTACTTC

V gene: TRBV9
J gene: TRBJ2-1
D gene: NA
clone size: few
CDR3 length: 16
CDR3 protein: CASSVVDRSSYNEQFF
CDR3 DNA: TGTGCCAGCAGCGTAGTCGACCGGAGCTCCTACAATGAGCAGTTCTTC

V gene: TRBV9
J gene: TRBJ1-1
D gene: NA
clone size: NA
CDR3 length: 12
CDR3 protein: CASSAYSAEALF
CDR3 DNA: TGTGCCAGCAGCGCCTACAGTGCTGAAGCTCTCTTT

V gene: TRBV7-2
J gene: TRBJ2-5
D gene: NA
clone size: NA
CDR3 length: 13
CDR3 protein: CASSFDRQETQYF
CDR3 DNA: TGTGCCAGCAGCTTTGACAGGCAAGAGACCCAGTACTTC

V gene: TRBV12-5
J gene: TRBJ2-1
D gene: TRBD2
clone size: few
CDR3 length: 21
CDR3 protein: CASGLFRLAGVDSDSYNEQFF
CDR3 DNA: TGTGCTAGTGGTTTGTTTAGACTAGCGGGGGTGGATAGTGACTCCTACAATGAGCAGTTCTTC

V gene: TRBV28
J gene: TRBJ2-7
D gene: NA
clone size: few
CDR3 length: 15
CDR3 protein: CASSFISAGSYEQYF
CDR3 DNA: TGTGCCAGCAGTTTTATCTCGGCAGGCTCCTACGAGCAGTACTTC

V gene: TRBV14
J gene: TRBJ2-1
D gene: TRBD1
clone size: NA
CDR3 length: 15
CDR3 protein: CASSPRDRVFDEQFF
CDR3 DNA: TGTGCCAGCAGCCCCCGGGACAGGGTTTTCGATGAGCAGTTCTTC

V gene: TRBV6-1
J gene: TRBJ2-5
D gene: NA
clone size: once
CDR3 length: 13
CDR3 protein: CASSDQSVGTQYF
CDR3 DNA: TGTGCCAGCAGTGACCAATCGGTCGGGACCCAGTACTTC

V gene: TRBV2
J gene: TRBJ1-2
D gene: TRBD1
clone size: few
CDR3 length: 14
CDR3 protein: CASNRDRANYGYTF
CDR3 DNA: TGTGCCAGCAACCGGGACAGGGCTAACTATGGCTACACCTTC

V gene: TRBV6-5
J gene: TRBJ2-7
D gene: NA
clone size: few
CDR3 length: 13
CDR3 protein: CASRRGGPYEQYF
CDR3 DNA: TGTGCCAGCAGAAGAGGGGGTCCCTACGAGCAGTACTTC

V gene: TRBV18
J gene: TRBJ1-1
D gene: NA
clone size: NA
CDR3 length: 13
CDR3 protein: CASGEGQNTEAFF
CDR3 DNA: TGTGCCAGCGGAGAGGGACAGAACACTGAAGCTTTCTTT

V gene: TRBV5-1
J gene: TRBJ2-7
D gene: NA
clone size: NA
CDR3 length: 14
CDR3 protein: CASSPRRLNYEQYF
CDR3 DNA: TGCGCCAGCAGCCCTCGCCGTCTAAACTACGAGCAGTACTTC

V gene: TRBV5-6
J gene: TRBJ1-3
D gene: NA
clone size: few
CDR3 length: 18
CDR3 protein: CASTMWMFGGRPGNTIYF
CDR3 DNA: TGTGCCAGCACCATGTGGATGTTCGGGGGACGCCCTGGGAACACCATATATTTT

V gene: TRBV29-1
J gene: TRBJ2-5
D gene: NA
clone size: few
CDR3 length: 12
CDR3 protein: CSVARAQETQYF
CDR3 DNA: TGCAGCGTTGCGAGGGCCCAAGAGACCCAGTACTTC

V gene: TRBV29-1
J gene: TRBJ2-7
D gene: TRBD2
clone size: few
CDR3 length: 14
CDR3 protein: CSVVVGLPSYEQYF
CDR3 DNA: TGCAGCGTTGTTGTGGGACTACCTAGCTACGAGCAGTACTTC

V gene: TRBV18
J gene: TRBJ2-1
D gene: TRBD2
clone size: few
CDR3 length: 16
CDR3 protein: CASSPPNSGSSYEQFF
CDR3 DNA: TGTGCCAGCTCACCCCCGAACAGCGGGAGTTCTTATGAGCAGTTCTTC

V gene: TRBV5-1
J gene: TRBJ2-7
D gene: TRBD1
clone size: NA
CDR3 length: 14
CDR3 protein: CASSWGQGVGEQYF
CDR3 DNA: TGCGCCAGCAGCTGGGGACAGGGAGTCGGCGAGCAGTACTTC

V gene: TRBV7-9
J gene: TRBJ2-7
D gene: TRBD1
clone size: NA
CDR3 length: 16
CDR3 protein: CASSLTRAGGRYEQYF
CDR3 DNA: TGTGCCAGCAGCTTGACGAGGGCAGGGGGCAGGTACGAGCAGTACTTC

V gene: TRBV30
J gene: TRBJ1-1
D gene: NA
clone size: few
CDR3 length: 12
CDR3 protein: CAWRSTHTEAFF
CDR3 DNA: TGTGCCTGGAGATCTACCCACACTGAAGCTTTCTTT

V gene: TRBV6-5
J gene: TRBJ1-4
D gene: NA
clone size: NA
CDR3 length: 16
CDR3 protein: CASSYSWTPTNEKLFF
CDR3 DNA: TGTGCCAGCAGTTACTCGTGGACACCTACTAATGAAAAACTGTTTTTT

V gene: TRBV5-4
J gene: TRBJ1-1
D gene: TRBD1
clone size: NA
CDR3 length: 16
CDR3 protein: CASSPGGVAGGTEAFF
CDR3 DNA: TGTGCCAGCAGCCCAGGAGGGGTGGCAGGGGGGACTGAAGCTTTCTTT

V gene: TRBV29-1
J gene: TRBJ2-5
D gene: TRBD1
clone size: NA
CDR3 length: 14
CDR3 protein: CSATGTGGWETQYF
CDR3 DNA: TGCAGCGCTACCGGGACAGGGGGCTGGGAGACCCAGTACTTC

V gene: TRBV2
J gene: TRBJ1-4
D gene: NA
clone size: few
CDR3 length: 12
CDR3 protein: CASTSDEEKLFF
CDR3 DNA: TGTGCCAGCACCTCCGATGAGGAAAAACTGTTTTTT

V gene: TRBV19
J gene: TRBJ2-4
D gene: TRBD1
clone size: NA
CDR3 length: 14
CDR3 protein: CASSIRTGGNIQYF
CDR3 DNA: TGTGCCAGTAGTATCCGGACAGGGGGAAACATTCAGTACTTC

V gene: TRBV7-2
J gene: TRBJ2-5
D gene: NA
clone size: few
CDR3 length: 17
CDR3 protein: CASSQLPPPSSQETQYF
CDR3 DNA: TGTGCCAGCAGCCAACTCCCACCTCCTAGCAGCCAAGAGACCCAGTACTTC

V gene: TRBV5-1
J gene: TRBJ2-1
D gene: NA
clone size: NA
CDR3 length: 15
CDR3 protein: CASSITGDQYNEQFF
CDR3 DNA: TGCGCCAGCAGCATCACGGGGGACCAATACAATGAGCAGTTCTTC

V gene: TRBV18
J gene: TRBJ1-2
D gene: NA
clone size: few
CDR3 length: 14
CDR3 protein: CASSPRETGSGYTF
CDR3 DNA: TGTGCCAGCTCACCACGGGAGACGGGGAGTGGCTACACCTTC

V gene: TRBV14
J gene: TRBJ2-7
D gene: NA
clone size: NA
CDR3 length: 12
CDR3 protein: CASSQSAGEQYF
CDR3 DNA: TGTGCCAGCAGCCAATCGGCCGGGGAGCAGTACTTC

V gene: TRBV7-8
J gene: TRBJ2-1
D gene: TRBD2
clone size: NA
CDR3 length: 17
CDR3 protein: CASSLSPSGGMYNEQFF
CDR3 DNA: TGTGCCAGCAGCTTAAGCCCTAGCGGGGGGATGTACAATGAGCAGTTCTTC

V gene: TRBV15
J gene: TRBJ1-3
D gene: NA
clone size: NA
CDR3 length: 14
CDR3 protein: CATSGNISGNTIYF
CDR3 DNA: TGTGCCACCAGCGGTAACATCTCTGGAAACACCATATATTTT

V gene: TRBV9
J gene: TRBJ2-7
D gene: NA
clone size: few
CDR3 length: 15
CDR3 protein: CASSVEQGISYEQYF
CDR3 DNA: TGTGCCAGCAGCGTAGAACAGGGAATATCCTACGAGCAGTACTTC